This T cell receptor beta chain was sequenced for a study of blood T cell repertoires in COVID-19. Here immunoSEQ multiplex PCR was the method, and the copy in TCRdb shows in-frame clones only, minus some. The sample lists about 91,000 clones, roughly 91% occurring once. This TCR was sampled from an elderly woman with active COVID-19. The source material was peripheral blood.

CDR3 coding DNA: TGTGCCAGCAGCGTGGGCAGCAGCTCCTATAATTCACCCCTCCACTTT. It specifies CASSVGSSSYNSPLHF. This chain joins TRBV9 and TRBJ1-6; D call uncertain. Germline V CDR1 and CDR2: SGDLS, YYNGEE. The CDR3 is made up of 16 amino acids. Trimming cost V 2 bases and J 0 bases, with 9 bases left between them.